Listed below are T cell receptor beta chains from one sample, sequenced in a study of blood T cell repertoires in COVID-19. Method: immunoSEQ multiplex PCR; TCRdb's copy keeps in-frame clones and lacks some. The sample has around 250,000 clones, 85% to 90% seen once. The sample taken for sequencing was PBMCs or T cells enriched from blood (not recorded which). The receptor set was obtained from a man aged 18 to 30 who had recovered from COVID-19. Both conserved end residues are trimmed from each CDR3. The order of the fields is D gene, V gene, J gene, CDR3 protein. D genes are given only for firm matches.

TRBD1	TRBV5-1	TRBJ2-1	ASSLAGGLGVNEQF
-	TRBV21-1	TRBJ2-7	ASSKNQDSTYEQY
TRBD1	TRBV6-5	TRBJ1-6	ASSYRQGGNSPLH
-	TRBV11-3	TRBJ2-7	ASSKGTHSYEQY
TRBD1	TRBV4-1	TRBJ1-1	ASSRTGMGTEAF
-	TRBV5-8	TRBJ1-4	ASSLTGTQTNEKLF
-	TRBV5-8	TRBJ2-5	ASSLELQETQY
-	TRBV24-1	TRBJ2-3	ATSALITDTQY
-	TRBV27	TRBJ1-4	ASRRRGEVEKLF
-	TRBV27	TRBJ2-7	ASSCRITGKGPYEQY
-	TRBV30	TRBJ1-6	AWSVIGGSHNSPLH
TRBD2	TRBV14	TRBJ2-5	ASSRPGTSGRETQY
TRBD1	TRBV5-6	TRBJ2-5	ASSFDRGLGEETQY
-	TRBV28	TRBJ2-1	ASKPLHRDRPHQF
-	TRBV5-6	TRBJ1-1	ASSLRGHEAF
-	TRBV7-2	TRBJ2-1	ASSSRPTEQF
-	TRBV5-1	TRBJ1-6	ASSLALRTPSPLH
-	TRBV4-1	TRBJ2-2	ASSHYTGQQSTGELF
-	TRBV20-1	TRBJ1-5	SASEALSNQPQH
-	TRBV10-3	TRBJ2-7	AISYVAGGYEQY
-	TRBV29-1	TRBJ1-2	SVGGRGGRYGYT
-	TRBV28	TRBJ1-2	ASSPGRGYT
-	TRBV3-1/TRBV3-2	TRBJ2-3	ASSQESGRTDTQY
-	TRBV28	TRBJ1-5	ASSSLPLYSNQPQH
-	TRBV4-1	TRBJ1-1	ASSQDPLPGAVNTEAF
TRBD1	TRBV7-9	TRBJ1-1	ASSPTTGEAF
TRBD1	TRBV18	TRBJ2-2	ASSPNRGLFTGELF
-	TRBV4-1	TRBJ2-7	ASSQDAGPYEQY
TRBD1	TRBV7-9	TRBJ2-1	ASSLAGSNRGLYNEQF
TRBD2	TRBV28	TRBJ2-1	ASSLDPAGAFNEQF
-	TRBV27	TRBJ1-3	ASSGLSSSGNTIY
-	TRBV19	TRBJ1-2	ASSMGGPRTFYGYT
TRBD1	TRBV6-5	TRBJ1-2	ASRLGQGNYGYT
TRBD1	TRBV5-8	TRBJ1-1	ASSLPGQGHTEAF
TRBD1	TRBV27	TRBJ1-1	ASSSSRDSWAKDTEAF
TRBD2	TRBV9	TRBJ2-2	ASSVRALSGGTGELF
TRBD1	TRBV7-8	TRBJ1-1	ASSPQGGWTEAF
TRBD1	TRBV6-2/TRBV6-3	TRBJ2-7	ASSLTGGHSYEQY
TRBD2	TRBV10-3	TRBJ2-7	AISDPSGRASEQY
-	TRBV19	TRBJ1-1	ASSIERPMNTEAF
-	TRBV30	TRBJ2-3	AWSLGATSTDTQY
-	TRBV7-9	TRBJ2-1	ASSLVGLNNEQF